Below, 20 T cell receptor beta chains from the same sample are listed, as sequenced in a study of graft-versus-host responses after intestinal transplantation. Using immunoSEQ multiplex PCR, the repertoire was profiled, and TCRdb retains in-frame clones only, with some absent. The repertoire includes approximately 78,000 clones, roughly 84% of them detected once, and less than 9.5% sits in the top ten. No antigens are known for them. The specimen comprised unstimulated CD8+ T cells sorted from spleen or lymph node cells, sampled before transplant. The receptors shown here come from a human donor who was the organ donor for an intestinal transplant.

The V call is TRBV5-1, the J call TRBJ2-7; 9 bases match TRBD1. Trimming cost V 6 bases and J 1 base; bases outside gene matches: 8. The CDR3 is made up of 15 amino acids. The germline V gene has CDR1 SGHRS and CDR2 YFSETQ. CDR3 nucleotide sequence: TGCGCCAGCACCCGGGACAGGGACCGTTCCTACGAGCAGTACTTC. Amino acid sequence: CASTRDRDRSYEQYF.

The chain recombines TRBV6-1 with TRBJ1-1, with D unclear. V lost 6 bases and J lost 2, with 13 bases in between. The CDR3 contains 14 residues. CDR1 and CDR2 (germline): MNHNS, SASEGT. The CDR3 sequence is CASSSTPYNTEAFF. CDR3 sequence (DNA): TGTGCCAGCAGCTCAACCCCGTACAACACTGAAGCTTTCTTT.

The rearrangement uses TRBV6-5 and TRBJ1-2; a weak D match, TRBD1 (6 bases). Germline lookup yields CDR1 MNHEY and CDR2 SVGAGI. This CDR3 has 13 residues. Trimming left V 2 bases short and J 8 bases short, with 12 bases between. The DNA for the CDR3 is TGTGCCAGCAGTTACACCGGGACAACCGGCTACACCTTC. Its protein is CASSYTGTTGYTF.

The chain carries TRBV28 and TRBJ1-6, with D hard to call. The V end lost 4 bases, the J end lost 5 bases, and 12 bases lay between the germline ends. The CDR3 has 15 amino acids. CDR1 and CDR2 from the germline V gene are MDHEN and SYDVKM. The CDR3 is CASSWTGLDNSPLHF. CDR3 DNA sequence: TGTGCCAGCAGTTGGACCGGGCTAGATAATTCACCCCTCCACTTT.

This rearrangement joins TRBV19 to TRBJ1-5; D not resolved. The CDR3 sequence is 14 residues long. The germline V gene encodes CDR1 LNHDA and CDR2 SQIVND (reference sequence). The V end lost 5 bases, the J end lost 0 bases, and 8 bases lay between the germline ends. CDR3 sequence (DNA): TGTGCCAGTAGTTTGGGCGTTAGCAATCAGCCCCAGCATTTT. Protein sequence: CASSLGVSNQPQHF. Full variable domain (remainder filled in from reference TRBV19 and TRBJ1-5): DGGITQSPKYLFRKEGQNVTLSCEQNLNHDAMYWYRQDPGQGLRLIYYSQIVNDFQKGDIAEGYSVSREKKESFPLTVTSAQKNPTAFYLCASSLGVSNQPQHFGDGTRLSIL.

J is TRBJ2-3 and V is TRBV2; possible D gene TRBD2, 5 bases. The V end lost 1 base, the J end lost 1 base, and 9 bases lay between the germline ends. Germline lookup yields CDR1 SNHLY and CDR2 FYNNEI. CDR3 length: 15 residues. The CDR3 DNA reads TGTGCCAGCAGTGAAGGGTCAGCGGGCACAGATACGCAGTATTTT. Translating it yields CASSEGSAGTDTQYF.

The V gene is TRBV7-8, the J gene TRBJ1-1; TRBD1 might be the D (6 bases). Germline-derived CDR1 and CDR2 are SGHVS and FQNEAQ. V lost 5 bases and J 5 bases, leaving 18 bases between the germline ends. The CDR3 loop spans 15 amino acids. CDR3: CASSAYISGATEAFF. The CDR3 coding sequence is TGTGCCAGCAGCGCTTACATATCGGGGGCGACTGAAGCTTTCTTT.

The genes are TRBV20-1 and TRBJ2-7; no clear D gene. The germline CDR1 and CDR2 sequences are DFQATT and SNEGSKA (reference sequence). V lost 4 bases and J lost 7, with 2 bases in between. The CDR3 consists of 8 residues. The CDR3 bases are TGCAGTGCTAATGAGCAGTACTTC. As protein: CSANEQYF.

The rearrangement links TRBV6-1 to TRBJ2-6; tentative D call: TRBD1 (5 bases). Germline V gene data show CDR1 as MNHNS and CDR2 as SASEGT. Trimming pared 5 bases from V and 11 bases from J, leaving 19 bases between. The CDR3 is 15 residues long. CDR3 loop: CASSSDNFRVHVLTF. In nucleotides, the CDR3 is TGTGCCAGCAGTTCGGACAATTTCAGGGTGCACGTCCTGACTTTC.

The CDR3 nucleotides are TGTGCCACCAGCAGCGAACCTGGTCCCACCGGGGAGCTGTTTTTT. Translating it yields CATSSEPGPTGELFF. The J gene is TRBJ2-2, the V gene TRBV15; no definite D call. Looked up from germline, CDR1 is LNHNV and CDR2 is YYDKDF (reference sequence). The CDR3 has 15 residues. Trimming pared 3 bases from V and 4 bases from J, leaving 12 bases between.

This clone has a single count. V usage is TRBV27 and J usage is TRBJ2-2; TRBD2 agrees at 7 bases. CDR1 MNHEY and CDR2 SMNVEV come from the germline V gene (reference sequence). With V trimmed by 2 bases and J by 2 bases, 8 bases remained unmatched. This CDR3 spans 17 amino acids. CDR3 amino acids: CASSLTAGLPNTGELFF. DNA for the CDR3: TGTGCCAGCAGTTTAACAGCGGGGCTACCTAACACCGGGGAGCTGTTTTTT.

The chain links TRBV12-5 to TRBJ2-2, with 9 bases that match TRBD1. This CDR3 comprises 17 residues. Germline CDR1 LGHNT, CDR2 FRNRAP. V was clipped by 7 bases and J by 4 bases; unmatched bases: 13. CDR3 amino acids: CASAFTMGQGPTGELFF. The DNA for the CDR3 is TGTGCTAGTGCCTTTACCATGGGACAGGGACCCACCGGGGAGCTGTTTTTT.

The chain uses TRBV2 and TRBJ1-1; TRBD1 agrees at 7 bases. The V segment lost 4 bases and the J segment 10 bases; nucleotides outside the gene matches: 15. Germline-derived CDR1 and CDR2 are SNHLY and FYNNEI. CDR3 size: 15 residues. The CDR3, as DNA: TGTGCCAGCAGTGGAGGGGGCGAATTGGGATTCAGAGCTTTCTTT. Protein product: CASSGGGELGFRAFF.

This rearrangement joins TRBV29-1 to TRBJ1-1; possibly TRBD1 for D (6 bases). V was trimmed by 6 bases and J by 6 bases, leaving 29 bases between them. The V gene's germline CDR1 is SQVTM and CDR2 ANQGSEA. This CDR3 contains 17 residues. The CDR3 is CSVGSGTIITGSAEAFF. CDR3 nucleotide sequence: TGCAGCGTCGGTTCCGGGACAATTATCACGGGGAGCGCTGAAGCTTTCTTT.

The chain has TRBV20-1 and TRBJ2-1; weak D call: TRBD2 (5 bases). V gave up 7 bases and J gave up 8 bases, with 12 bases separating them. CDR1 and CDR2 from the germline V gene are DFQATT and SNEGSKA (reference sequence). This CDR3 is 11 amino acids long. As DNA, the CDR3 is TGCAGTGTCCCCTTCGGGGATGAGCAGTTCTTC. As protein: CSVPFGDEQFF.

The chain recombines TRBV9 with TRBJ1-3; D is uncertain. The V end was cut by 3 bases, the J end by 16 bases, with 5 bases between. Germline V lookup: CDR1 SGDLS, CDR2 YYNGEE. The CDR3 extends over 8 amino acids. The CDR3 here is CASSAFYF. CDR3 bases: TGTGCCAGCAGCGCGTTTTATTTT.

The rearrangement joins TRBV7-2 to TRBJ1-1; weak D call: TRBD1 (5 bases). Per germline, CDR1 SGHTA and CDR2 FQGNSA. CDR3 length: 14 residues. With 6 bases removed from V and 1 base from J, the gap between germline ends came to 12 bases. CDR3 amino acids: CASRGGRENTEAFF. The CDR3 DNA reads as TGTGCCAGCAGGGGCGGCAGGGAGAACACTGAAGCTTTCTTT. The variable domain in full, completed from reference TRBV7-2 and TRBJ1-1, reads GAGVSQSPSNKVTEKGKDVELRCDPISGHTALYWYRQSLGQGLEFLIYFQGNSAPDKSGLPSDRFSAERTGGSVSTLTIQRTQQEDSAVYLCASRGGRENTEAFFGQGTRLTVV.

The CDR3 region has the DNA TGTGCCAGCAGTGTCCACCGGGACGGAGGGAGCTCCTACGAGCAGTACTTC. Translated, it gives CASSVHRDGGSSYEQYF. This chain links TRBV6-1 with TRBJ2-7; D perhaps matches TRBD2 (6 bases). This CDR3 region has 17 residues. V lost 4 bases to trimming and J lost 0 bases, with 19 bases between them. The germline V gene has CDR1 MNHNS and CDR2 SASEGT.

The chain couples TRBV9 to TRBJ1-3; D call uncertain. Per the germline V gene, CDR1 is SGDLS and CDR2 is YYNGEE. The V and J ends lost 3 bases and 0 bases respectively, with 10 bases between them. The CDR3 extends over 15 amino acids. The CDR3 region has the DNA TGTGCCAGCAGCGACACAGTGTACTCTGGAAACACCATATATTTT. Its translation: CASSDTVYSGNTIYF.

CDR3 in DNA: TGTGCCAGCAGCTCAACCGCAGGAACTAATGAAAAACTGTTTTTT. Its protein product is CASSSTAGTNEKLFF. This rearrangement joins TRBV7-9 to TRBJ1-4; D remains ambiguous. Germline V lookup: CDR1 SEHNR, CDR2 FQNEAQ (reference sequence). V lost 4 bases and J 1 base, leaving 10 bases between the germline ends. The CDR3 has 15 amino acids.